A selection of T cell receptor beta chains follows, all from one sample in a study of cytomegalovirus exposure and HLA in healthy donors. The data were produced by immunoSEQ multiplex PCR, yet TCRdb's version contains in-frame clones alone and is incomplete. This table lists about 200,000 clones. The sequencing input was PBMCs. The source of these receptors is a woman aged 30 to 39 in good health and CMV-seropositive. CDR3s include the opening cysteine and the closing phenylalanine or tryptophan. The order of the fields is J gene, V gene, D gene, CDR3 DNA, CDR3 protein. The D gene is left open where the match is weak.

>TRBJ2-7|TRBV28|TRBD2
TGTGCCAGCAGCCAACAGATGGGCTGGACTAGGAGGGGCCGGGGGGAGCAGTACTTC
CASSQQMGWTRRGRGEQYF
>TRBJ1-2|TRBV5-1|.
TGCGCCAGCAGCTTGAACAGGGTGTCGCCCAGAGGTGGCTACACCTTC
CASSLNRVSPRGGYTF
>TRBJ2-7|TRBV4-1|TRBD2
TGCGCCAGCAGTCCCGGACTAGCGGGAGGTGTTCGCGAGCAGTACTTC
CASSPGLAGGVREQYF
>TRBJ2-3|TRBV7-2|.
TGTGCCAGCAGCCCCTGGGGGGGCACAGATACGCAGTATTTT
CASSPWGGTDTQYF
>TRBJ1-3|TRBV10-3|.
TGTGCCTGCGGCGGGGGGCCGGACACCATATATTTT
CACGGGPDTIYF
>TRBJ2-7|TRBV5-4|TRBD2
TGTGCCAGCAGCTCCCTACAGGGACTAGCGGGTCAGGTCTACGAGCAGTACTTC
CASSSLQGLAGQVYEQYF
>TRBJ1-1|TRBV2|.
TGTGCCATGGGGCAGGGGCGGAACACTGAAGCTTTCTTT
CAMGQGRNTEAFF
>TRBJ1-6|TRBV5-1|.
TGCGCCAGCAGCGGTGACGGAGTCGGTTCACCCCTCCACTTT
CASSGDGVGSPLHF
>TRBJ1-1|TRBV18|.
TGTGCCAGCTCAGGACAGTTCGAAGCTTTCTTT
CASSGQFEAFF
>TRBJ1-1|TRBV9|.
TGTGCCAGCAGCCCTGTGGCTCGTGCTGAAGCTTTCTTT
CASSPVARAEAFF
>TRBJ2-7|TRBV29-1|.
TGCAGCGTTCGGGATCCCCATTCCTACGAGCAGTACTTC
CSVRDPHSYEQYF
>TRBJ1-5|TRBV18|.
TGTGCCAGCTCACCGGAGGGGGGGGCCGGTATTCAGCCCCAGCATTTT
CASSPEGGAGIQPQHF
>TRBJ1-3|TRBV10-3|.
TGTGCTAACGCGGGGGTGGAAGGAAACACCATATATTTT
CANAGVEGNTIYF
>TRBJ1-5|TRBV19|TRBD1
TGTGCCAGTAGTAAGACCAGGGGGAATCAGCCCCAGCATTTT
CASSKTRGNQPQHF
>TRBJ2-2|TRBV9|.
TGTGCCAGCAGCGTAGCCCAGGGGACGGGAAACACCGGGGAGCTGTTTTTT
CASSVAQGTGNTGELFF
>TRBJ1-6|TRBV15|.
TGTGCCACCACCCCCGGAGCCCCATATAATTCACCCCTCCACTTT
CATTPGAPYNSPLHF
>TRBJ2-7|TRBV4-3|TRBD2
TGCGCCAGCAGCCAAGGAGCTAGCGGGATGGGCTACGAGCAGTACTTC
CASSQGASGMGYEQYF
>TRBJ1-5|TRBV10-3|TRBD1
TGTGCCATCAGTGAGGATGGGACAGGGAAGCTGCCCCAGCATTTT
CAISEDGTGKLPQHF
>TRBJ2-3|TRBV10-3|.
TGTGCCATCAGTACTTGGCAGGGGACAGATACGCAGTATTTT
CAISTWQGTDTQYF
>TRBJ2-3|TRBV5-1|TRBD2
TGCGCCAGCAGCTTGGGCGGGGGTACAGATACGCAGTATTTT
CASSLGGGTDTQYF
>TRBJ2-7|TRBV18|.
TGTGCCAGCTCACCTCCAGGGTCAAACGAGCAGTACTTC
CASSPPGSNEQYF
>TRBJ1-4|TRBV6-1|.
TGTGCCAGCAGTGCTAAGTCACCCCCGGGGGAAAAACTGTTTTTT
CASSAKSPPGEKLFF
>TRBJ2-7|TRBV28|TRBD1
TGTGCCAGCCGAGACAGGGGAGAATCCTACGAGCAGTACTTC
CASRDRGESYEQYF
>TRBJ2-3|TRBV2|TRBD1
TGTGCCATAAAGACAGGGGCCACAGATACGCAGTATTTT
CAIKTGATDTQYF
>TRBJ2-7|TRBV28|TRBD2
TGTGCCAGTGAGACTAGCGCCACCTACGAGCAGTACTTC
CASETSATYEQYF
>TRBJ2-7|TRBV25-1|.
TGTGCCAGCAGAACAGCCCCAGGCTACGAGCAGTACTTC
CASRTAPGYEQYF
>TRBJ1-2|TRBV4-3|TRBD1
TGCGCCAGCAGCCAGTTCGGGACAGGGGCCTATGGCTACACCTTC
CASSQFGTGAYGYTF
>TRBJ2-7|TRBV9|.
TGTGCCAGCAGCCGACCGGACATATACGAGCAGTACTTC
CASSRPDIYEQYF
>TRBJ2-7|TRBV5-1|TRBD1
TGCGCCAGCAGCCCTAGACAGGGGCACTACGAGCAGTACTTC
CASSPRQGHYEQYF
>TRBJ2-5|TRBV14|.
TGTGCCAGCAGCCAAATTCCCGCGGAGACCCAGTACTTC
CASSQIPAETQYF
>TRBJ2-7|TRBV7-2|TRBD1
TGTGCCAGCACTTGGACCGGGACAGACTCCTACGAGCAGTACTTC
CASTWTGTDSYEQYF
>TRBJ1-5|TRBV6-6|TRBD1
TGTGCCAGCAACCCTAGACAGGGCCATCAGCCCCAGCATTTT
CASNPRQGHQPQHF
>TRBJ2-5|TRBV7-2|.
TGTGCCAGCAGCTGGACTAAGGCCCAAGAGACCCAGTACTTC
CASSWTKAQETQYF
>TRBJ2-3|TRBV9|TRBD1
TGTGCCAGCAGCGTTTCAGGGGGCGCCGGTACAGATACGCAGTATTTT
CASSVSGGAGTDTQYF